A selection of T cell receptor beta chains follows, all from one sample in a study of T cell repertoires in cytomegalovirus infection. TCRdb fed the reads into MiXCR, producing one record per CDR3 protein. The repertoire holds approximately 910,000 distinct CDR3 sequences, with about 33% as singletons. These TCRs' antigens remain unknown. The specimen comprised cultured CD8+ T cells from PBMCs, sampled from culture after CMV antigen stimulation. The receptors here all came from a human donor in good health (CMV status not recorded). Some clones in this sample may be carry-over from other donors' samples. Both conserved end residues are part of each CDR3. The D gene is left open where the match is weak. Clone size is shown for a subset of rows, as once, few, many or a class of expanded clone.

TRBV5-6,few,TRBJ1-1,-,TGTGCCAGCAAACAGGACAGCCTTTCAAACACTGAAGCTTTCTTT,CASKQDSLSNTEAFF
TRBV4-1,-,TRBJ1-1,-,TGCGCCAGCAGCCCCGAAGGGGGTTGGACTGAAGCTTTCTTT,CASSPEGGWTEAFF
TRBV27,many,TRBJ2-1,-,TGTGCCAGCAGTGGGGGGAATGAGCAGTTCTTC,CASSGGNEQFF
TRBV5-4,-,TRBJ2-5,-,TGTGCCAGCAGCAGGGGCGGGTCCATTGAGACCCAGTACTTT,CASSRGGSIETQYF
TRBV23-1,-,TRBJ2-3,TRBD2,TGCGCCAGCAGTCAATCCCGGGGGACTAGCGGCACAGATACGCAGTATTTT,CASSQSRGTSGTDTQYF
TRBV7-8,many,TRBJ1-5,-,TGTGCCAGCAGCTCCCGGTCGGATATGAGCAATCAGCCCCAGCATTTT,CASSSRSDMSNQPQHF
TRBV7-9,few,TRBJ2-7,TRBD1,TGTGCCAGCGAGGGGGCCAACGAGCAGTACTTC,CASEGANEQYF
TRBV5-1,-,TRBJ1-3,-,TGCGCCAGCAGCTTGGACACGGGAAACACCATATATTTT,CASSLDTGNTIYF
TRBV27,few,TRBJ2-1,-,TGTGCCAGCCGGTTGGGTTGGCATTGGTCACCCGACTTGAACTACAATGAGCAGTTCTTC,CASRLGWHWSPDLNYNEQFF
TRBV25-1,-,TRBJ2-7,-,TGTGCCAGCAGTGAATTCGACAGATACGAGCAGTACTTC,CASSEFDRYEQYF
TRBV7-2,-,TRBJ1-5,-,TGTGCCAGCGGCCCCAACGGGGGAGCGCCCCAGCATTTT,CASGPNGGAPQHF
TRBV27,-,TRBJ1-5,TRBD1,TGTGCCAGCAGTCTAGGGACAGGGTTCTTTCAGCCCCAGCATTTT,CASSLGTGFFQPQHF
TRBV27,-,TRBJ1-3,TRBD1,TGTGCCAGCAGTCCTAGTAGGACAGGGATTATTGGAAACACCATATATTTT,CASSPSRTGIIGNTIYF
TRBV6-1,few,TRBJ2-5,-,TGTGCCAGCAGTACGTTACCGGGACACAACCAAGAGACCCAGTACTTC,CASSTLPGHNQETQYF
TRBV24-1,-,TRBJ1-1,-,TGTGCCACCAGTGGGGGGCTGAACACTGAAGCTTTCTTT,CATSGGLNTEAFF
TRBV20-1,-,TRBJ2-1,TRBD2,TGCAGTGCTAAGACTAGCGGACGCAACAATGAGCAGTTCTTC,CSAKTSGRNNEQFF
TRBV2,few,TRBJ2-1,-,TGTGCCAGCAGTGAATTGGGGGTCCACGACAATGAGCAGTTCTTC,CASSELGVHDNEQFF
TRBV7-9,few,TRBJ2-1,-,TGTGCCAGCAGCTCAGCGGGTGAAAATGAGCAGTTCTTC,CASSSAGENEQFF
TRBV6-2/TRBV6-3,-,TRBJ2-3,TRBD2,TGTGCCAGCAGTTTGGAGACTAGCGGGGCCCTAAGCACAGATACGCAGTATTTT,CASSLETSGALSTDTQYF
TRBV12-3/TRBV12-4,few,TRBJ2-3,TRBD1,TGTGCCACCCGGACAGGGGGAACAGATACGCAGTATTTT,CATRTGGTDTQYF
TRBV7-6,-,TRBJ1-4,-,TGTGCCAGCAGCTTAGGTCTCTCAGGGTTTAGAGAAAAACTGTTTTTT,CASSLGLSGFREKLFF
TRBV6-5,once,TRBJ1-1,-,TGTGCCAGCAGTTTCATGTGGGCCGGGGGGACTGAAGCTTTCTTT,CASSFMWAGGTEAFF
TRBV6-5,-,TRBJ2-1,TRBD2,TGTGCCAGCAGCTTGCCGGGACTAGCGGGGGGGCCATACAATGAGCAGTTCTTC,CASSLPGLAGGPYNEQFF
TRBV5-6,-,TRBJ1-2,-,TGTGCCAGCAGCCTTCGGGACTTTAACTATGGCTACACCTTC,CASSLRDFNYGYTF
TRBV7-6,many,TRBJ1-1,TRBD1,TGTGCCAGCAGCTCCCAGACAGGGATGAACACTGAAGCTTTCTTT,CASSSQTGMNTEAFF
TRBV6-5,-,TRBJ2-2,-,TGTGCCAGCACCACTATCCCCTTGGGGGGCACGAACACCGGGGAGCTGTTTTTT,CASTTIPLGGTNTGELFF